This T cell receptor (beta chain) was identified in a study of beta chain features in type 1 diabetes. Study-level findings and limits: At VDJ recombination sites, type 1 diabetes patients had fewer insertions and more deleted nucleotides. In every one of the four CD4+ subsets, TCRB CDR3s were moderately but significantly shorter in Type 1 diabetes patients.

Every isolated RNA sample was fully reverse transcribed, so sequencing captured expressed TCRB transcripts. TCRdb's table, derived via immunoSEQ multiplex PCR, lists solely in-frame clones and lacks some. The top ten hold approximately 1.3% of the sample, which has 140,000 to 150,000 clones, roughly 10% seen once. A remark on this clone: Antigen unknown.

Via CD45RO/CCR7/CD25/CD127/CD95/CD27, cells of the CD4+ naive, central memory, regulatory and stem cell-like memory subsets were sorted. Germline V CDR1 and CDR2: MNHEY, SVGAGI. The CDR3 runs to 12 residues. The V gene end was trimmed by 6 bases and the J gene end by 13 bases; junction bases not matched to a gene: 6. The chain recombines TRBV6-5 with TRBJ1-6; TRBD1 agrees at 7 bases. Sequencing input: naive CD4+ T cells from blood. This receptor was obtained from a man between 18 and 35 years old in good health. In DNA, the CDR3 is TGTGCCAGCAGGCGACAGGGCGGTCCCCTCCACTTT. Amino acids: CASRRQGGPLHF.